The 6 T cell receptor beta chains listed next were all sequenced from one sample in a study of monozygotic twins with inflammatory bowel disease. From the 5' RACE reads, TCRdb lists one entry per CDR3 protein and no DNA. Found here are 300,000 to 400,000 distinct CDR3 sequences; the top ten clones hold around 2%. Sequenced sample: blood. The receptors stem from a human donor with ulcerative colitis or Crohn's disease, or a healthy co-twin of an affected twin (not recorded which).

The rearrangement links TRBV12-3 or TRBV12-4 to TRBJ2-3; TCRdb selects TRBD2, and the lack of DNA leaves this call unchecked. CDR3 length: 16 residues. The CDR3 reads CASRSVKGGPRDTQYF.

The CDR3 region is CASSYTIVNEQFF. V gene TRBV6-2 or TRBV6-3 combines with J gene TRBJ2-1. Germline lookup yields CDR1 MNHEY and CDR2 SVGEGT. This CDR3 region has 13 residues.

The J gene is TRBJ1-3, the V gene TRBV20-1. CDR1 DFQATT and CDR2 SNEGSKA come from the germline V gene (reference sequence). This CDR3 region has 13 residues. CDR3 amino acids: CSARVVGGNTIYF.

The V call is TRBV15, the J call TRBJ1-2; TCRdb designates TRBD1, a call that cannot be tested without DNA. The CDR3 is 22 amino acids. Germline V gene sequence: CDR1 LNHNV, CDR2 YYDKDF (reference sequence). The CDR3 sequence: CATSRGALILRTGKDTNYGYTF. The whole variable domain, filled in from reference TRBV15 and TRBJ1-2, reads DAMVIQNPRYQVTQFGKPVTLSCSQTLNHNVMYWYQQKSSQAPKLLFHYYDKDFNNEADTPDNFQSRRPNTSFCFLDIRSPGLGDTAMYLCATSRGALILRTGKDTNYGYTFGSGTRLTVV.

The V call is TRBV6-5, the J call TRBJ2-2; the TCRdb D gene call, TRBD2, has no DNA to confirm it. Germline V gives CDR1 MNHEY, CDR2 SVGAGI. The CDR3 sequence is 16 residues long. The CDR3 loop is CASSYLGLAATGELFF.

This chain joins TRBV12-3 or TRBV12-4 and TRBJ1-2; there is no DNA to check the TCRdb D call of TRBD1. The CDR3 is 15 amino acids. CDR3: CASSSRTGFTYGYTF.